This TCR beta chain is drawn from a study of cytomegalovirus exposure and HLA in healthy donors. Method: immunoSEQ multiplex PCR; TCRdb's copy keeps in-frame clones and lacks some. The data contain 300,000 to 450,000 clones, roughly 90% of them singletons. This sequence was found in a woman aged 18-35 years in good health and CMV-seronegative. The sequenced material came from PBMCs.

The CDR3 reads CASSPRRGQETQYF. The DNA for the CDR3 is TGTGCCAGCTCACCTCGGAGGGGCCAAGAGACCCAGTACTTC. The gene calls are TRBV18 and TRBJ2-5; TRBD2 is a possible D gene (6 bases). Germline CDR1 and CDR2: KGHSH and LQKENI. CDR3 length equals 14 residues. The V gene lost 3 bases and the J gene lost 1 base, with 9 bases spanning the gap.